This note documents a single T cell receptor beta chain sequence. The antigen remains undetermined. The record originates from a study of CD8+CD57+ T cells in acquired aplastic anemia. Study-level information: DNA per sorted CD4+ or CD8+ sample ranged roughly 0.19 to 30 ug, averaging about 3 ug.

The TCR beta profiling, which covered VDJ combination and CDR3 sequence, was carried out using genomic DNA as the template. TCRdb reanalysed the reads using MiXCR and keeps one entry per CDR3 protein. The sample includes about 180,000 distinct CDR3 sequences, nearly 65% of them seen just once. Findings and caveats of the study: The study found no significant CD8+ Simpson's diversity difference between patients and controls.

Germline CDR1 is LNHDA and CDR2 is SQIVND (reference sequence). V was trimmed by 5 bases and J by 2 bases, leaving 12 bases between them. The CDR3 loop spans 14 amino acids. The sequenced patients had an expansion of CD8+CD57+ cells seen by flow cytometry. The chain combines TRBV19 with TRBJ2-5; D gene uncertain. Sequencing used sorted CD4+, CD8+, or CD8+CD57+ T cells (not recorded which) from PBMCs. The origin of this receptor is a human donor with aplastic anemia. The CDR3 is CASSAGPLQETQYF. In DNA, the CDR3 is TGTGCCAGTAGTGCTGGGCCTCTTCAAGAGACCCAGTACTTC. The whole variable domain, filled in from reference TRBV19 and TRBJ2-5, reads DGGITQSPKYLFRKEGQNVTLSCEQNLNHDAMYWYRQDPGQGLRLIYYSQIVNDFQKGDIAEGYSVSREKKESFPLTVTSAQKNPTAFYLCASSAGPLQETQYFGPGTRLLVL.